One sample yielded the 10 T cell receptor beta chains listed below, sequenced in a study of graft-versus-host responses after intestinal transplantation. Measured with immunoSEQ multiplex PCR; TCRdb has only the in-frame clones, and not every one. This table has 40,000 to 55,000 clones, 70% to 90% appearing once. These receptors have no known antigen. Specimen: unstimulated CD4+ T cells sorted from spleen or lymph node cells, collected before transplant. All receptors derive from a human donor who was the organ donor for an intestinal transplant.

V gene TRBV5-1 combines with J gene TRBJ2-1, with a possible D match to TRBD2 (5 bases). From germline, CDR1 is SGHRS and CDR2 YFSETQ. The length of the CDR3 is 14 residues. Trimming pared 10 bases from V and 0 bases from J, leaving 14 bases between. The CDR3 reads CASGNGSSYNEQFF. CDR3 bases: TGCGCCTCCGGGAACGGAAGCTCCTACAATGAGCAGTTCTTC. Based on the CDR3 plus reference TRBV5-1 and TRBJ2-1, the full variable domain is KAGVTQTPRYLIKTRGQQVTLSCSPISGHRSVSWYQQTPGQGLQFLFEYFSETQRNKGNFPGRFSGRQFSNSRSEMNVSTLELGDSALYLCASGNGSSYNEQFFGPGTRLTVL.

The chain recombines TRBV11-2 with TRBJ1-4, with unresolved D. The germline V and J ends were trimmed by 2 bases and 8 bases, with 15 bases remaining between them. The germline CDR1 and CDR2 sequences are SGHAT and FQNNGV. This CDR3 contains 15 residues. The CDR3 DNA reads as TGTGCCAGCAGCTTATTCGGACCCTGGGAGGAAAAACTGTTTTTT. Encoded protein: CASSLFGPWEEKLFF.

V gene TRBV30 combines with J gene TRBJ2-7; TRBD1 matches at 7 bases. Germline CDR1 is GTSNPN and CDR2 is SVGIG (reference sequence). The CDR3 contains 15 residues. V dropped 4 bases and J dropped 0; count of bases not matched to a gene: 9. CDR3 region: CAWTLWDSSSYEQYF. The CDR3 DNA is TGTGCCTGGACTCTCTGGGACAGCAGCTCCTACGAGCAGTACTTC.

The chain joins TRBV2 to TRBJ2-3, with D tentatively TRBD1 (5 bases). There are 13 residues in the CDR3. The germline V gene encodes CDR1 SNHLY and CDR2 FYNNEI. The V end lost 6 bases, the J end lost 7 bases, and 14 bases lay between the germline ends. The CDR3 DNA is TGTGCCAGCAGAGACGTTGGGGCGAATACGCAGTATTTT. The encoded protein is CASRDVGANTQYF.

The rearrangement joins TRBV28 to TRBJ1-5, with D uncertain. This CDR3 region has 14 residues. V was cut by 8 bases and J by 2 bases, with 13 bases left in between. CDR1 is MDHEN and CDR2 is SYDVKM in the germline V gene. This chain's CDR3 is CASLLLRGNQPQHF. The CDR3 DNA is TGTGCCAGCCTATTGCTGCGCGGCAATCAGCCCCAGCATTTT.

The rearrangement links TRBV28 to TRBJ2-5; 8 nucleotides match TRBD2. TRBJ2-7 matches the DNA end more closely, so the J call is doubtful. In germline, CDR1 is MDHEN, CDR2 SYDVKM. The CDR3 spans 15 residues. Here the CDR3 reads CASVGASGLTYEQYF. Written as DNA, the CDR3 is TGTGCCAGCGTCGGGGCTAGCGGGTTAACCTACGAGCAGTACTTC.

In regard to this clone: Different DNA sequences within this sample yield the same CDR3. The CDR3: CAIRRQGMNTEAFF. The CDR3 bases are TGTGCCATCAGGAGACAGGGTATGAACACTGAAGCTTTCTTT. The V and J genes are TRBV10-3 and TRBJ1-1; 7 bases agree with TRBD1. J was trimmed by 0 bases and V by 6 bases; bases with no gene match: 4. The germline gives CDR1 ENHRY, CDR2 SYGVKD. This CDR3 region has 14 residues.

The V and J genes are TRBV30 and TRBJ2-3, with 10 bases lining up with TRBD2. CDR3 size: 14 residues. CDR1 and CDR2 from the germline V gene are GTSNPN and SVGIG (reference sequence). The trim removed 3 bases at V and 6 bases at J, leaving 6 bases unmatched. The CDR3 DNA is TGTGCCTGGAGGAAGCCAGCGGGAGGGGATACGCAGTATTTT. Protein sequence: CAWRKPAGGDTQYF.

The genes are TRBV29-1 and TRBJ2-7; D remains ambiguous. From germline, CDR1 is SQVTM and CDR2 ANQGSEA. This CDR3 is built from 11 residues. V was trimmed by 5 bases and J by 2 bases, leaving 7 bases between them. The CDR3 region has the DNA TGCAGCGTTTCACGGGCCTACGAGCAGTACTTC. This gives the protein CSVSRAYEQYF.

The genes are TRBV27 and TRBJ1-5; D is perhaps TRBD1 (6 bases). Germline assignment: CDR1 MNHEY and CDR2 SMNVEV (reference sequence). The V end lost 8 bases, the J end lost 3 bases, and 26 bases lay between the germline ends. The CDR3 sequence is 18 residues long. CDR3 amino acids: CASGPLLFGQTYNQPQHF. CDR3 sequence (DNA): TGTGCCAGCGGGCCCCTCCTGTTTGGACAGACTTACAATCAGCCCCAGCATTTT.